This TCR beta chain was recovered during a study of T-cell reconstitution after alpha-beta-depleted transplantation in children. This CDR3 region has 12 residues. The V end was cut by 6 bases, the J end by 4 bases, with 10 bases between. This clonotype was detected many times. Unique molecular identifiers featured in how the TCRbeta library was prepared. TCRdb itself ran the PCR reads through MiXCR, one entry per CDR3 protein. The sample has under 350,000 distinct CDR3 sequences, about a tenth seen once. The gene calls are TRBV12-3 or TRBV12-4 and TRBJ2-7; D perhaps matches TRBD2 (7 bases). Sequenced here: PBMCs from the stem cell graft donor, sampled from the stem cell graft. The receptor was derived from a human donor who donated a stem cell graft to a child with SCID. DNA for the CDR3: TGTGCCAGCAGACGGGGGGCGTACGAGCAGTACTTC. Protein sequence: CASRRGAYEQYF.